This paragraph reports one T cell receptor beta chain. Its antigen is currently unknown. The data stem from a study of cytomegalovirus exposure and HLA in healthy donors. Study-level background: Tens of millions of unique TCRs from HLA-typed donors were held in an early release of data. Study-level results: HLA alleles showed associations with about 17,000 TCR beta sequences in a later analysis, at a 0.05 false discovery rate.

PCR primers comprised 60 Vbeta and 13 Jbeta primers. Sequencing used immunoSEQ multiplex PCR; TCRdb keeps in-frame clones, though not all of them. The table includes approximately 150,000 clones, about 80% detected once. The germline gives CDR1 SGHTA, CDR2 FQGNSA. This CDR3 is built from 15 residues. V was cut by 5 bases and J by 4 bases, with 12 bases left in between. The J gene is TRBJ2-6, the V gene TRBV7-2; a weak D match, TRBD2 (5 bases). This TCR was recovered from a woman in her sixties in good health and CMV-seropositive. Sequenced material: PBMCs. DNA for the CDR3: TGTGCCAGCAGCCCCCCTGGGAGAGGGGCCAACGTCCTGACTTTC. This translates into CASSPPGRGANVLTF.